One and the same sample provided the 24 T cell receptor beta chains below, sequenced in a study of shared clonotypes between healthy human individuals. Data came from immunoSEQ multiplex PCR; TCRdb stores just in-frame clones and leaves some out. The sample has hundreds of thousands of clones; around three quarters are singletons. The sequenced sample was PBMCs. The source is a woman aged 40 to 50 in good health. Some clones in this sample may be carry-over from other donors' samples.

The gene calls are TRBV2 and TRBJ2-2; the D is unclear. This CDR3 has 14 residues. Germline loops: CDR1 SNHLY, CDR2 FYNNEI. Trimming took 8 bases from V and 7 from J, leaving 17 bases between them. Here the CDR3 DNA reads TGTGCCAGCCAGGCCTCCCTACGAGGCGGGGAGCTGTTTTTT. Protein sequence: CASQASLRGGELFF.

The rearrangement joins TRBV6-1 to TRBJ2-7, with a weak D call TRBD2 (6 bases). The CDR3 consists of 13 residues. V shed 3 bases and J shed 6 bases, with 12 bases lying between them. The germline V gene has CDR1 MNHNS and CDR2 SASEGT. CDR3: CASSDAGNGEQYF. The DNA for the CDR3 is TGTGCCAGCAGTGATGCGGGGAACGGCGAGCAGTACTTC.

The chain joins TRBV2 to TRBJ1-5; TRBD1 is a possible D gene (6 bases). Germline V gene sequence: CDR1 SNHLY, CDR2 FYNNEI. CDR3 length: 19 amino acids. The V and J ends lost 6 bases and 0 bases respectively, with 24 bases between them. The CDR3 nucleotides are TGTGCCAGCAGCAGTAAGGACAGAGATTTCCTGTATAGCAATCAGCCCCAGCATTTT. Amino acids: CASSSKDRDFLYSNQPQHF.

This clone appeared many times. The chain joins TRBV16 to TRBJ1-1; D is uncertain. The CDR3 covers 12 residues. V lost 4 bases and J lost 5, with 8 bases in between. Germline CDR1 is KGHSY and CDR2 is FQNENV. This CDR3 is CASSLFVTEAFF. For the CDR3, the DNA is TGTGCCAGCAGCCTCTTTGTTACTGAAGCTTTCTTT. Complete variable domain (other parts from reference TRBV16 and TRBJ1-1): GEEVAQTPKHLVRGEGQKAKLYCAPIKGHSYVFWYQQVLKNEFKFLISFQNENVFDETGMPKERFSAKCLPNSPCSLEIQATKLEDSAVYFCASSLFVTEAFFGQGTRLTVV.

The chain links TRBV30 to TRBJ1-4, with D perhaps matching TRBD1 (6 bases). Germline CDR1 is GTSNPN and CDR2 is SVGIG (reference sequence). The CDR3 extends over 15 amino acids. V was cut by 4 bases and J by 7 bases, with 19 bases left in between. The CDR3 is CAWTSVGGVGEKLFF. CDR3 coding DNA: TGTGCCTGGACCTCCGTGGGGGGCGTGGGTGAAAAACTGTTTTTT.

About this clone itself: A far more abundant clone sits one base away, making this likely a read error. At the DNA level, this CDR3 is encoded by other sequences in the same sample as well. The rearrangement uses TRBV11-1 and TRBJ2-7; 13 nucleotides match TRBD2. The CDR3 sequence is 16 residues long. In germline, CDR1 is SGHAT, CDR2 FQDESV (reference sequence). CDR3 nucleotides: TGCGCCAGCAGCCTCACCGGGACTAGCGGGACCTACGAGCAGTACTTC. Translated: CASSLTGTSGTYEQYF.

This clone is a singleton in its sample. The chain has TRBV6-1 and TRBJ1-2, with 7 bases lining up with TRBD1. Trimming took 1 base from V and 8 from J; bases not matched to a gene: 13. The CDR3 is 16 amino acids. The germline gives CDR1 MNHNS, CDR2 SASEGT. CDR3 bases: TGTGCCAGCAGTGAAGGCCCGTGGACAGGTCGGCGAGGCTACACCTTC. This translates into CASSEGPWTGRRGYTF.

This clone was detected a few times. The CDR3 protein is CASSLRDRGSGYTF. The DNA of the CDR3 is TGTGCCAGCAGTTTAAGGGACAGGGGCAGTGGCTACACCTTC. The chain links TRBV27 to TRBJ1-2; TRBD1 agrees at 10 bases. Germline V gene lookup returns CDR1 MNHEY and CDR2 SMNVEV (reference sequence). The CDR3 spans 14 residues. Unmatched junction bases numbered 4, after V lost 2 bases and J lost 7 bases.

The rearrangement links TRBV11-2 to TRBJ2-6; the D is unclear. The V and J ends lost 4 bases and 0 bases respectively, with 10 bases between them. The CDR3 has 16 amino acids. Germline CDR1 SGHAT, CDR2 FQNNGV. DNA for the CDR3: TGTGCCAGCAGCTACCCATCGGCCTCTGGGGCCAACGTCCTGACTTTC. It is translated as CASSYPSASGANVLTF.

The rearrangement links TRBV2 to TRBJ1-5, with a tentative D call TRBD1 (6 bases). Trimming cost V 2 bases and J 3 bases, with 8 bases left between them. From germline, CDR1 is SNHLY and CDR2 FYNNEI. This CDR3 has 14 residues. CDR3 protein: CASSEHRVNQPQHF. In DNA, the CDR3 is TGTGCCAGCAGTGAACACAGGGTCAATCAGCCCCAGCATTTT.

This clone was seen once. The chain joins TRBV28 to TRBJ2-3, with TRBD2 matching 8 bases. The CDR3 sequence is 14 residues long. Germline CDR1 MDHEN, CDR2 SYDVKM. V lost 7 bases, J lost 6 bases, and 9 bases stayed unmatched. This CDR3 is CASNSREGMDTQYF. The CDR3 nucleotides are TGTGCCAGCAATTCCCGGGAGGGTATGGATACGCAGTATTTT.

This clone was recorded at least ten times. This sequence joins TRBV28 and TRBJ1-5, with D perhaps TRBD1 (6 bases). V was pared by 7 bases and J by 7 bases, with 14 bases between. This CDR3 region has 13 residues. Germline CDR1 MDHEN, CDR2 SYDVKM. This CDR3 reads CASTAPGGQPQHF. Here the CDR3 DNA reads TGTGCCAGCACAGCTCCGGGGGGCCAGCCCCAGCATTTT.

The chain recombines TRBV19 with TRBJ2-1; 13 bases align to TRBD2. The CDR3 runs to 18 residues. V dropped 10 bases and J dropped 5; count of bases not matched to a gene: 17. Germline CDR1 is LNHDA and CDR2 is SQIVND (reference sequence). CDR3 sequence: CANSTSGRVGSWNNEQFF. CDR3 coding DNA: TGTGCCAATAGCACTAGCGGGAGGGTCGGGAGTTGGAACAATGAGCAGTTCTTC. The complete variable domain, with remaining parts taken from reference TRBV19 and TRBJ2-1, reads DGGITQSPKYLFRKEGQNVTLSCEQNLNHDAMYWYRQDPGQGLRLIYYSQIVNDFQKGDIAEGYSVSREKKESFPLTVTSAQKNPTAFYLCANSTSGRVGSWNNEQFFGPGTRLTVL.

Regarding this clone: The same CDR3 can be traced to other DNA sequences in this sample. J is TRBJ2-2 and V is TRBV27; no clear D. CDR1 and CDR2 from the germline V gene are MNHEY and SMNVEV (reference sequence). V was shortened by 2 bases and J by 6 bases, with 10 bases between the two germline ends. The CDR3 covers 14 residues. This CDR3 reads CASSLTGWAGELFF. For the CDR3, the DNA is TGTGCCAGCAGTTTAACTGGTTGGGCCGGGGAGCTGTTTTTT.

Many counts were recorded for this clone. The chain uses TRBV27 and TRBJ1-5; D not resolved. The CDR3 consists of 14 residues. The germline CDR1 and CDR2 sequences are MNHEY and SMNVEV (reference sequence). Trimming removed 2 bases at V and 3 bases at J, with 8 bases between. The CDR3 DNA sequence: TGTGCCAGCAGTTTAGAAAGACACAATCAGCCCCAGCATTTT. Amino acids: CASSLERHNQPQHF.

The DNA of the CDR3 is TGTGCCAGCAGTTACCCCGAAGCTAACTATGGCTACACCTTC. This sequence encodes CASSYPEANYGYTF. The chain links TRBV28 to TRBJ1-2; D remains ambiguous. CDR1 and CDR2 from the germline V gene are MDHEN and SYDVKM. V was trimmed by 4 bases and J by 0 bases, leaving 9 bases between them. This CDR3 contains 14 residues.

This sequence joins TRBV15 and TRBJ2-7; 9 bases are a match to TRBD1. Germline V gene sequence: CDR1 LNHNV, CDR2 YYDKDF (reference sequence). Germline trimming cut 0 bases from V and 4 bases from J; bases unmatched to any gene: 4. The CDR3 runs to 15 residues. CDR3 loop: CATSRDLGQGYEQYF. The CDR3 nucleotides are TGTGCCACCAGCAGAGATTTAGGACAGGGGTACGAGCAGTACTTC.

The V call is TRBV6-6, the J call TRBJ2-7, with D tentatively TRBD1 (6 bases). Germline V gene lookup returns CDR1 MNHNY and CDR2 SVGAGI (reference sequence). V lost 6 bases and J lost 5, with 20 bases in between. The CDR3 is 15 residues long. CDR3 residues: CASSPRPGAINEQYF. CDR3 in DNA: TGTGCCAGCAGCCCTCGGCCAGGGGCGATCAACGAGCAGTACTTC.

The V call is TRBV7-2, the J call TRBJ2-7, with 11 nucleotides matching TRBD2. Germline V CDR1 and CDR2: SGHTA, FQGNSA. The CDR3 runs 14 residues. V shed 2 bases and J 6 bases; nucleotides not matched to a gene: 3. CDR3 region: CASSLLAGGPEQYF. CDR3 nucleotide sequence: TGTGCCAGCAGCTTACTAGCGGGAGGACCCGAGCAGTACTTC.

The chain recombines TRBV7-2 with TRBJ2-7, with 9 bases that match TRBD2. Germline values: CDR1 SGHTA, CDR2 FQGNSA. Trimming cost V 1 base and J 2 bases; bases outside gene matches: 3. The CDR3 is made up of 15 amino acids. The CDR3 sequence is CASSLDSGSPYEQYF. The CDR3 DNA is TGTGCCAGCAGCTTAGATAGCGGGAGTCCCTACGAGCAGTACTTC.

Of note for this clone: The sample contains more than one DNA sequence encoding this CDR3. The chain has TRBV5-1 and TRBJ1-5; no definite D call. V gave up 0 bases and J gave up 1 base, with 2 bases separating them. Germline loops: CDR1 SGHRS, CDR2 YFSETQ. The CDR3 is made up of 13 amino acids. The CDR3 nucleotides are TGCGCCAGCAGCTTGGGAAGCAATCAGCCCCAGCATTTT. Translated: CASSLGSNQPQHF.

The J gene is TRBJ2-2, the V gene TRBV7-2; 12 bases are a match to TRBD2. Germline trimming cut 5 bases from V and 5 bases from J; bases unmatched to any gene: 6. Germline-derived CDR1 and CDR2 are SGHTA and FQGNSA. CDR3 length: 16 amino acids. The CDR3, as DNA: TGTGCCAGCAGCCCAGTACTAGCGGGAGGTACCGGGGAGCTGTTTTTT. Encoded protein: CASSPVLAGGTGELFF.

On this clone itself: Just one base apart from a much larger clone, this may be a read error. V is TRBV28 and J is TRBJ2-5; tentative D call: TRBD2 (6 bases). Germline V CDR1 and CDR2: MDHEN, SYDVKM. The CDR3 consists of 13 residues. V lost 3 bases and J lost 2, with 7 bases in between. CDR3 bases: TGTGCCAGCAGTTTCGGGAGACAAGAGACCCAGTACTTC. This sequence encodes CASSFGRQETQYF.

V gene TRBV5-1 combines with J gene TRBJ2-1, with 8 bases lining up with TRBD2. Trimming took 4 bases from V and 0 from J; bases not matched to a gene: 6. CDR1 is SGHRS, CDR2 YFSETQ, per germline. The CDR3 is 16 amino acids. In DNA form, the CDR3 reads TGCGCCAGCAGCCGAGGTAGCGGGAACTCCTACAATGAGCAGTTCTTC. Its translation: CASSRGSGNSYNEQFF.